This TCR beta chain was found in a study of T-cell memory formation after mild COVID-19. Across the whole study: Clustering of TCRs was largely donor specific.

From germline, CDR1 is PRHDT and CDR2 FYEKMQ (reference sequence). This CDR3 has 13 amino acids. V lost 7 bases and J lost 1, with 10 bases in between. This clonotype has more than one count but fewer than ten. TCR alpha and TCR beta cDNA libraries with sample barcodes and UMIs came from 5'RACE using constant-segment primers. Each CDR3 protein is one row after TCRdb ran MiXCR on the 5' RACE reads. This repertoire shows 450,000 to 650,000 distinct CDR3 sequences, about 22% found once; its top ten account for around 9.2%. The TCR comes from an adult woman who had mild COVID-19 (a few samples of this study predate the infection). Cell type and time point are not known. The genes are TRBV13 and TRBJ1-1; D gene unclear. The specimen sequenced was PBMCs or a T cell subset sorted from them (not recorded which). The CDR3 is CASMRTRNTEAFF. The CDR3 DNA sequence: TGTGCCAGCATGAGGACGAGGAACACTGAAGCTTTCTTT.